One and the same sample provided the 19 T cell receptor beta chains below, sequenced in a study of identical twins. TCRdb reanalysed the 5' RACE reads using MiXCR and keeps one entry per CDR3 protein. Of about 690,000 distinct CDR3 sequences listed, over 20% were seen once; the top ten hold roughly 4.3%. This sample also belongs to another study, concerning T cells expressing NK-cell markers.

Sequenced input: PBMCs. These receptors were obtained from a woman under 30 in good health.

This clonotype has ten or more counts. The chain is built from TRBV5-1 and TRBJ1-2; TRBD1 matches at 9 bases. The CDR3 loop spans 15 amino acids. From germline, CDR1 is SGHRS and CDR2 YFSETQ. V was clipped by 5 bases and J by 6 bases; unmatched bases: 11. The CDR3 protein is CASRSIGTGSNGYTF. The CDR3, as DNA: TGCGCCAGCAGGTCGATTGGGACAGGGTCGAATGGCTACACCTTC.

This clonotype appeared a few times. The chain joins TRBV6-5 to TRBJ2-5; no firm D call. V shed 10 bases and J shed 4 bases, with 10 bases lying between them. The CDR3 is 11 amino acids. CDR1 and CDR2 from the germline V gene are MNHEY and SVGAGI. The CDR3 region is CATRRRETQYF. As DNA, the CDR3 is TGTGCCACCCGACGGAGAGAGACCCAGTACTTC.

The chain combines TRBV11-2 with TRBJ2-5; D tentatively fits TRBD1 or TRBD2 (5 bases each). The CDR3 is made up of 15 amino acids. In germline, CDR1 is SGHAT, CDR2 FQNNGV. Trimming stripped 6 bases from V and 3 bases from J, with 17 bases between. CDR3 amino acids: CASSTTGTTKETQYF. Here the CDR3 DNA reads TGTGCCAGCAGTACAACCGGGACGACGAAAGAGACCCAGTACTTC.

The chain carries TRBV20-1 and TRBJ2-1; 10 bases are shared with TRBD2. This CDR3 region has 15 residues. Trimming at V came to 6 bases and at J to 7 bases, leaving 12 bases not matched to a gene. Germline CDR1 DFQATT, CDR2 SNEGSKA (reference sequence). The CDR3 here is CSALSAGLAMNEQFF. In DNA form, the CDR3 reads TGCAGTGCCCTGAGTGCGGGACTAGCGATGAATGAGCAGTTCTTC.

The V gene is TRBV7-2, the J gene TRBJ1-2, with D unclear. From germline, CDR1 is SGHTA and CDR2 FQGNSA. V lost 5 bases and J 13 bases, leaving 14 bases between the germline ends. The CDR3 extends over 11 amino acids. CDR3 bases: TGTGCCAGCAGCCGAGCCGGGATTTCCACCTTC. Protein product: CASSRAGISTF.

The genes are TRBV7-2 and TRBJ2-7, with D possibly matching TRBD2 (5 bases). Per the germline V gene, CDR1 is SGHTA and CDR2 is FQGNSA. This CDR3 has 14 amino acids. The V gene lost 1 base and the J gene lost 7 bases, with 14 bases spanning the gap. The CDR3 region has the DNA TGTGCCAGCAGCTTAGGTGCTACCTCGGGGGAGCAGTACTTC. The encoded protein is CASSLGATSGEQYF.

The chain is built from TRBV12-3 or TRBV12-4 and TRBJ2-1; 8 nucleotides align to TRBD2. There are 15 residues in the CDR3. Trimming cost V 6 bases and J 1 base; bases outside gene matches: 5. As DNA, the CDR3 is TGTGCCAGCAGAAGCGGGGGCCGTTCCTACAATGAGCAGTTCTTC. It specifies CASRSGGRSYNEQFF.

This clonotype was counted ten times or more. This chain uses TRBV6-1 with TRBJ1-1; TRBD1 agrees at 9 bases. V shed 9 bases, J shed 5 bases, and the junction held 7 bases outside the gene matches. This CDR3 spans 13 amino acids. Germline CDR1 is MNHNS and CDR2 is SASEGT. CDR3 nucleotide sequence: TGTGCCAGTTCGACAGGGGGTCGAACTGAAGCTTTCTTT. It encodes CASSTGGRTEAFF.

This clonotype has a handful of counts. This chain links TRBV6-5 with TRBJ2-7, with D hard to call. CDR3 length: 13 amino acids. Trimming pared 0 bases from V and 7 bases from J, leaving 10 bases between. Germline V CDR1 and CDR2: MNHEY, SVGAGI. CDR3 in DNA: TGTGCCAGCAGTTACTCGATGGGTACGGAGCAGTACTTC. Protein sequence: CASSYSMGTEQYF.

This chain links TRBV7-2 with TRBJ2-7, with D possibly being TRBD1 (5 bases). The CDR3 is made up of 14 amino acids. Looked up from germline, CDR1 is SGHTA and CDR2 is FQGNSA. With 3 bases removed from V and 2 bases from J, the gap between germline ends came to 11 bases. The CDR3 DNA reads TGTGCCAGCAGCTTCTTCCAGGGCCCCTACGAGCAGTACTTC. It is translated as CASSFFQGPYEQYF.

This clonotype was counted only a few times. The chain carries TRBV20-1 and TRBJ2-7, with D perhaps TRBD2 (6 bases). The CDR3 runs 14 residues. Germline V gene lookup returns CDR1 DFQATT and CDR2 SNEGSKA (reference sequence). The V gene lost 3 bases and the J gene lost 4 bases, with 16 bases spanning the gap. In DNA form, the CDR3 reads TGCAGTGCTAGCTCTACTAGCTCTATGTACGAGCAGTACTTC. It specifies CSASSTSSMYEQYF.

The rearrangement uses TRBV10-3 and TRBJ1-1; D ambiguous. Germline V gives CDR1 ENHRY, CDR2 SYGVKD. The V end lost 5 bases, the J end lost 1 base, and 5 bases lay between the germline ends. The CDR3 runs 12 residues. CDR3 residues: CAISQKNTEAFF. As DNA, the CDR3 is TGTGCCATCAGTCAGAAGAACACTGAAGCTTTCTTT.

This clonotype was counted only a few times. The gene calls are TRBV29-1 and TRBJ2-5; D remains unclear. CDR1 SQVTM and CDR2 ANQGSEA come from the germline V gene. This CDR3 comprises 10 residues. V lost 8 bases and J lost 5, with 9 bases in between. CDR3 sequence reads: CSSYVETQYF. CDR3 coding DNA: TGCAGCTCCTATGTGGAGACCCAGTACTTC.

The sample holds a few counts of this clonotype. The chain recombines TRBV9 with TRBJ2-1; 10 nucleotides line up with TRBD1. The CDR3 runs 16 residues. After removal of 0 bases from V and 9 bases from J, the junction contained 9 bases not matched to a gene. Germline CDR1 SGDLS, CDR2 YYNGEE. This CDR3 reads CASSVVGLGDRGEQFF. CDR3 bases: TGTGCCAGCAGCGTAGTTGGTTTGGGGGACAGGGGTGAGCAGTTCTTC.

This clonotype showed up just once. The CDR3 sequence: CSASSPSGGPSTDTQYF. CDR3 DNA sequence: TGCAGTGCTAGTTCTCCTAGCGGGGGGCCTAGCACAGATACGCAGTATTTT. The chain uses TRBV20-1 and TRBJ2-3, with 11 positions matching TRBD2. CDR1 and CDR2 (germline): DFQATT, SNEGSKA (reference sequence). The J segment lost 0 bases and the V segment lost 3 bases, leaving 8 bases of the junction unmatched. The CDR3 is 17 amino acids.

A few counts support this clonotype. The CDR3 nucleotides read TGTGCCAGCAGTTCTACGGCTAGCGGGTTCTACGAGCAGTACTTC. It specifies CASSSTASGFYEQYF. V gene TRBV6-5 combines with J gene TRBJ2-7, with TRBD2 identical over 8 bases. The V gene's germline CDR1 is MNHEY and CDR2 SVGAGI. The CDR3 length is 15 residues. Trimming at V came to 4 bases and at J to 3 bases, leaving 8 bases not matched to a gene.

This clonotype has at least ten counts. CDR3 DNA: TGTGCCAGCAGTGTAGGGGGACTCCGAACTTACTTC. This translates into CASSVGGLRTYF. V usage is TRBV25-1 and J usage is TRBJ2-7; tentatively, D is TRBD1 or TRBD2 (6 bases each). Trimming took 4 bases from V and 13 from J, leaving 17 bases between them. The germline CDR1 and CDR2 sequences are MGHDK and SYGVNS. The CDR3 sequence is 12 residues long.

V usage is TRBV3-1 and J usage is TRBJ2-1; D is uncertain. CDR3 length: 13 amino acids. V was trimmed by 4 bases and J by 7 bases, leaving 11 bases between them. Germline CDR1 LGHDT, CDR2 YNNKEL (reference sequence). The CDR3 coding sequence is TGTGCCAGCAGCCGTCGGACGGAGAATGAGCAGTTCTTC. Its protein product is CASSRRTENEQFF.

This clonotype was seen at least ten times. The rearrangement uses TRBV11-1 and TRBJ2-7; TRBD2 is a possible D gene (6 bases). The CDR3 extends over 13 amino acids. Trimming stripped 6 bases from V and 0 bases from J, with 9 bases between. Germline lookup yields CDR1 SGHAT and CDR2 FQDESV (reference sequence). The CDR3 loop reads CASRDGSSYEQYF. In nucleotides, the CDR3 is TGTGCCAGCAGGGACGGGAGCTCCTACGAGCAGTACTTC.